Following are 27 T cell receptor beta chains from one sample sequenced in a study of graft-versus-host responses after intestinal transplantation (dated by TCRdb to about 2021). Libraries came from the immunoSEQ multiplex PCR assay. Entries here come from immuneACCESS through TCRdb and include only in-frame sequences with V and J called. Some clones fail to appear in such tables; in the studies checked, an unresolved V gene covers under half of the shortfall, and the cause of the remainder is unknown. The sample table records tens of thousands of clones; roughly 93% of these occur just once. Roughly 6% of the sample is held by the ten biggest clonotypes. The sequences come from PBMCs, collected about 790 days after a first intestinal transplant, on the day of a second. The source is a human patient who received an intestinal transplant, so some T cells may come from the graft donor.

The chain carries TRBV19 and TRBJ1-1; D is perhaps TRBD1 (5 bases). The CDR3 loop spans 15 amino acids. Trimming took off 3 bases at V and 1 base at J, with 12 bases between the two ends. The germline V gene has CDR1 LNHDA and CDR2 SQIVND (reference sequence). This chain's CDR3 is CASSMTRQPNTEAFF. DNA for the CDR3: TGTGCCAGTAGTATGACAAGACAGCCGAACACTGAAGCTTTCTTT.

The gene calls are TRBV5-1 and TRBJ2-1, with D perhaps TRBD1 (5 bases). From germline, CDR1 is SGHRS and CDR2 YFSETQ. V lost 3 bases to trimming and J lost 7 bases, with 14 bases between them. This CDR3 is 14 amino acids long. CDR3 sequence reads: CASSWAWGPNEQFF. The DNA for the CDR3 is TGCGCCAGCAGCTGGGCGTGGGGCCCTAATGAGCAGTTCTTC.

CDR3 sequence (DNA): TGTGCCAGCAGTGAAGAATGGATGAGCCAAGAGACCCAGTACTTC. Protein product: CASSEEWMSQETQYF. The rearrangement joins TRBV2 to TRBJ2-5; D unresolved. The germline V gene encodes CDR1 SNHLY and CDR2 FYNNEI. V lost 1 base, J lost 1 base, and 10 bases lay in between. The length of the CDR3 is 15 residues.

V is TRBV21-1 and J is TRBJ1-5. TRBV21-1 is marked as a pseudogene. The CDR3 is made up of 15 amino acids. The CDR3 DNA sequence: TGTGCCAGCAGCAAAAAGGGGAGAAGGATGGAGCCCCAGCATTTT. Translation gives CASSKKGRRMEPQHF.

J is TRBJ2-2 and V is TRBV11-2; 11 bases are shared with TRBD2. V gave up 5 bases and J gave up 6 bases; unmatched junction bases: 5. Germline CDR1 and CDR2: SGHAT and FQNNGV. The length of the CDR3 is 15 residues. CDR3 nucleotide sequence: TGTGCCAGCAGCATAACTAGCGGGAGTTCCGGGGAGCTGTTTTTT. It codes for CASSITSGSSGELFF.

The chain carries TRBV6-5 and TRBJ1-1; D is unclear. This CDR3 has 14 amino acids. The ends were cut back, 9 bases at V and 0 bases at J, with 14 bases in the middle. In germline, CDR1 is MNHEY, CDR2 SVGAGI. The CDR3 region has the DNA TGTGCCAGTTCGGGGTTCGGGTTGAACACTGAAGCTTTCTTT. Residues: CASSGFGLNTEAFF.

The chain is built from TRBV13 and TRBJ2-7, with 7 bases fitting TRBD2. Trimming at V came to 8 bases and at J to 0 bases, leaving 7 bases not matched to a gene. CDR1 and CDR2 (germline): PRHDT, FYEKMQ (reference sequence). The CDR3 runs 14 residues. CDR3 region: CASGSRTSSYEQYF. CDR3 sequence (DNA): TGTGCCAGCGGTTCTAGGACTAGCTCCTACGAGCAGTACTTC.

The CDR3 region is CASSDPGTVQETQYF. CDR3 in DNA: TGCGCCAGCAGTGATCCCGGGACAGTGCAAGAGACCCAGTACTTC. The V gene is TRBV10-1, the J gene TRBJ2-5; 7 bases align to TRBD1. The length of the CDR3 is 15 residues. The junction had 6 bases not matched to a gene; V was cut back by 3 bases and J by 2 bases. The germline gives CDR1 WNHNN, CDR2 SYGVQD (reference sequence).

The chain has TRBV10-3 and TRBJ1-2; weak D call: TRBD1 (6 bases). Trimming shortened V by 2 bases and J by 7 bases, and 17 bases separated the two germline ends. Germline CDR1 ENHRY, CDR2 SYGVKD. The CDR3 loop spans 15 amino acids. The CDR3, as DNA: TGTGCCATCAGTGAGGAACCCCGGGACATCCTTGGCTACACCTTC. It codes for CAISEEPRDILGYTF.

The V and J genes are TRBV5-6 and TRBJ2-7; D assignment may be TRBD1 or TRBD2 (5 bases each). This CDR3 contains 14 residues. V lost 1 base to trimming and J lost 4 bases, with 12 bases between them. Germline V gene sequence: CDR1 SGHDT, CDR2 YYEEEE. CDR3 nucleotide sequence: TGTGCCAGCAGCTTGCCGGGACGGGATTACGAGCAGTACTTC. It is translated as CASSLPGRDYEQYF.

The chain recombines TRBV15 with TRBJ2-7, with D maybe TRBD2 (6 bases). V lost 8 bases, J lost 0 bases, and 11 bases lay in between. The CDR3 has 13 amino acids. The germline CDR1 and CDR2 sequences are LNHNV and YYDKDF (reference sequence). In DNA form, the CDR3 reads TGTGCCACCGCTGCGGGGAGCTCCTACGAGCAGTACTTC. Its translation is CATAAGSSYEQYF.

This clone came up a few times. The rearrangement joins TRBV28 to TRBJ2-2; D remains unclear. V was cut by 6 bases and J by 1 base, with 15 bases left in between. The CDR3 has 16 residues. Per the germline V gene, CDR1 is MDHEN and CDR2 is SYDVKM. In nucleotides, the CDR3 is TGTGCCAGCAGGCCCTTTGGGGTCCTGAACACCGGGGAGCTGTTTTTT. This translates into CASRPFGVLNTGELFF.

This clone was seen a few times. This sequence joins TRBV7-8 and TRBJ1-1; tentative D call: TRBD1 (5 bases). Germline lookup yields CDR1 SGHVS and CDR2 FQNEAQ. Trimming took 2 bases from V and 0 from J, leaving 7 bases between them. This CDR3 is 14 amino acids long. The CDR3 DNA is TGTGCCAGCAGCTTACAGGGCATGAACACTGAAGCTTTCTTT. Encoded protein: CASSLQGMNTEAFF.

V and J are TRBV7-9 and TRBJ1-2; D is possibly TRBD1 (6 bases). Germline V gene sequence: CDR1 SEHNR, CDR2 FQNEAQ (reference sequence). V was pared by 4 bases and J by 6 bases, with 18 bases between. This CDR3 is built from 15 residues. The CDR3 reads CASSSTGRGFDGYTF. Written as DNA, the CDR3 is TGTGCCAGCAGCTCTACCGGCAGGGGCTTTGATGGCTACACCTTC.

The chain has TRBV9 and TRBJ2-3; no reliable D call. V was cut by 0 bases and J by 0 bases, with 8 bases left in between. Germline CDR1 reads SGDLS; CDR2 reads YYNGEE. The CDR3 runs 15 residues. CDR3 nucleotide sequence: TGTGCCAGCAGCGTAGGTGTCAGCAGCACAGATACGCAGTATTTT. As protein: CASSVGVSSTDTQYF.

This clone appeared once. The chain couples TRBV4-2 to TRBJ2-1, with D perhaps matching TRBD2 (6 bases). CDR3 length equals 11 residues. The germline V and J ends were trimmed by 6 bases and 7 bases, with 7 bases remaining between them. Per the germline V gene, CDR1 is LGHNA and CDR2 is YNFKEQ. CDR3 bases: TGTGCCAGCAGGGAGGGGAATGAGCAGTTCTTC. Its protein is CASREGNEQFF.

The rearrangement joins TRBV5-1 to TRBJ2-1; 9 bases align to TRBD2. Per the germline V gene, CDR1 is SGHRS and CDR2 is YFSETQ. The CDR3 runs 15 residues. V was pared by 2 bases and J by 6 bases, with 6 bases of the junction left unmatched. The CDR3 nucleotides read TGCGCCAGCAGCTTAAGGCTAGCGGGGTCCAATGAGCAGTTCTTC. Its translation is CASSLRLAGSNEQFF.

The chain uses TRBV4-2 and TRBJ2-2, with D hard to call. In germline, CDR1 is LGHNA, CDR2 YNFKEQ. V dropped 2 bases and J dropped 1 base, with 5 bases sitting between them. The CDR3 is 14 amino acids. CDR3 amino acids: CASSQTENTGELFF. The CDR3 DNA follows: TGTGCCAGCAGCCAAACGGAGAACACCGGGGAGCTGTTTTTT.

The genes are TRBV9 and TRBJ1-6; perhaps TRBD1 as D (6 bases). Germline CDR1 is SGDLS and CDR2 is YYNGEE. The germline V and J ends were trimmed by 4 bases and 8 bases, with 10 bases remaining between them. CDR3 length: 13 amino acids. The CDR3 DNA sequence: TGTGCCAGCAGCCCATACAGGGATTCACCCCTCCACTTT. Amino acid sequence: CASSPYRDSPLHF.

This chain uses TRBV13 with TRBJ1-2, with D tentatively TRBD1 (5 bases). Germline loops: CDR1 PRHDT, CDR2 FYEKMQ (reference sequence). This CDR3 has 13 amino acids. Trimming pared 4 bases from V and 4 bases from J, leaving 10 bases between. This CDR3 is CASSSGVPYGYTF. The CDR3 DNA reads as TGTGCCAGCAGCTCGGGGGTTCCCTATGGCTACACCTTC. Combining the CDR3 with reference TRBV13 and TRBJ1-2 gives the whole variable domain AAGVIQSPRHLIKEKRETATLKCYPIPRHDTVYWYQQGPGQDPQFLISFYEKMQSDKGSIPDRFSAQQFSDYHSELNMSSLELGDSALYFCASSSGVPYGYTFGSGTRLTVV.

The rearrangement uses TRBV2 and TRBJ1-6; 7 nucleotides agree with TRBD1. Looked up from germline, CDR1 is SNHLY and CDR2 is FYNNEI. J was trimmed by 10 bases and V by 7 bases; bases with no gene match: 16. The CDR3 consists of 16 residues. DNA of the CDR3: TGTGCCAGCATCCCCGCAGGGGGTGAAGAGTGGTCACCCCTCCACTTT. This codes for CASIPAGGEEWSPLHF.

V is TRBV29-1 and J is TRBJ2-1; tentative D call: TRBD1 (5 bases). This CDR3 is built from 15 residues. The germline V and J ends were trimmed by 2 bases and 0 bases, with 11 bases remaining between them. CDR1 SQVTM and CDR2 ANQGSEA come from the germline V gene. The chain's CDR3 is CSVEFRGGSYNEQFF. The CDR3 DNA reads as TGCAGCGTTGAATTTAGGGGTGGCTCCTACAATGAGCAGTTCTTC.

The chain recombines TRBV7-9 with TRBJ2-2; D call uncertain. Per the germline V gene, CDR1 is SEHNR and CDR2 is FQNEAQ (reference sequence). This CDR3 is built from 14 residues. Trimming pared 2 bases from V and 6 bases from J, leaving 10 bases between. The CDR3 sequence is CASSLSWSSGELFF. CDR3 nucleotides: TGTGCCAGCAGCTTATCCTGGAGTTCCGGGGAGCTGTTTTTT.

The count of this clone is one. The rearrangement links TRBV18 to TRBJ1-3; maybe TRBD1 (5 bases). The V and J ends lost 5 bases and 0 bases respectively, with 8 bases between them. CDR1 is KGHSH and CDR2 is LQKENI in the germline V gene. The CDR3 is 14 residues long. CDR3 sequence reads: CASSKDSSGNTIYF. Written as DNA, the CDR3 is TGTGCCAGCTCAAAAGACAGCTCTGGAAACACCATATATTTT.

The DNA of the CDR3 is TGCAGCGTTGGGCGGGACGGAAATCAGCCCCAGCATTTT. Protein product: CSVGRDGNQPQHF. The V and J genes are TRBV29-1 and TRBJ1-5, with D possibly being TRBD1 (5 bases). Germline CDR1 SQVTM, CDR2 ANQGSEA. Between the trimmed V and J ends, which lost 4 bases and 4 bases, there was a span of 11 bases. The CDR3 loop spans 13 amino acids.

The rearrangement links TRBV5-1 to TRBJ2-1; 10 nucleotides agree with TRBD2. The CDR3 extends over 15 amino acids. Per the germline V gene, CDR1 is SGHRS and CDR2 is YFSETQ. With 2 bases clipped from V and 5 bases from J, the junction kept 4 bases outside the gene matches. Here the CDR3 reads CASSFTSGDNNEQFF. CDR3 nucleotide sequence: TGCGCCAGCAGCTTTACTAGCGGGGACAACAATGAGCAGTTCTTC.

A remark on this clone: The junction differs from germline at one of its ends, possibly a read error. V gene TRBV7-8 combines with J gene TRBJ2-1, with a weak D call TRBD2 (5 bases). The CDR3 has 15 residues. Germline V CDR1 and CDR2: SGHVS, FQNEAQ. CDR3 DNA: TGTGCCAGCACCTTATTGGGGAGAGATTACAATGAGCAGTTCTTC. Translating it yields CASTLLGRDYNEQFF.